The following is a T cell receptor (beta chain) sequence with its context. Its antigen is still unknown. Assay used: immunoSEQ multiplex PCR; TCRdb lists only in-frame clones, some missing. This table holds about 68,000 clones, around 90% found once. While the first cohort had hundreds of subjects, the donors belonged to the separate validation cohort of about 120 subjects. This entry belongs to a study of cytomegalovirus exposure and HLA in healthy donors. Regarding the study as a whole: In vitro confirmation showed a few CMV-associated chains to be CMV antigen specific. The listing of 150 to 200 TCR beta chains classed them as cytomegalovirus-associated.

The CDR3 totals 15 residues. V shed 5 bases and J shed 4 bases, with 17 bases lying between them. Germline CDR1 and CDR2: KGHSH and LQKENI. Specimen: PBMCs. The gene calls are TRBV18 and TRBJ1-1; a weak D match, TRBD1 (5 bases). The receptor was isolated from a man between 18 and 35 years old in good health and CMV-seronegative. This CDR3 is CASSDERRGGTEAFF. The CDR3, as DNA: TGTGCCAGCTCAGATGAAAGGCGGGGGGGCACTGAAGCTTTCTTT.